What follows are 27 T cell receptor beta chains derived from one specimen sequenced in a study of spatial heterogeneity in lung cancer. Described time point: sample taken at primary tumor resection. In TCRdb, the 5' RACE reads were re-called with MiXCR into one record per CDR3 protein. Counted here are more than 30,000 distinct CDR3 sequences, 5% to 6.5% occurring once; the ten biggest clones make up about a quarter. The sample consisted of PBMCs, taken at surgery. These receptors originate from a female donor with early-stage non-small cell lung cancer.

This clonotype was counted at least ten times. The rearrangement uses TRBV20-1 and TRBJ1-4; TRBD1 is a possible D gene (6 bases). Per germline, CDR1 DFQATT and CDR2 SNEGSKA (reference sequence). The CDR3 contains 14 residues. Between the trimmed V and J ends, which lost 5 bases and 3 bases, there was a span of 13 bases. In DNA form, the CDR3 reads TGCAGTGCTGCATTTCAGGGGTCTAATGAAAAACTGTTTTTT. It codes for CSAAFQGSNEKLFF.

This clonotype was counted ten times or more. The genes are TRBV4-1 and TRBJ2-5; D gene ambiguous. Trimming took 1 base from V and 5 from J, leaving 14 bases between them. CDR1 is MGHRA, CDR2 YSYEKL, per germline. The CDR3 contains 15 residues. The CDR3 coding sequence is TGCGCCAGCAGCCAAGGGCTAGTGGGTAGGGAGACCCAGTACTTC. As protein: CASSQGLVGRETQYF.

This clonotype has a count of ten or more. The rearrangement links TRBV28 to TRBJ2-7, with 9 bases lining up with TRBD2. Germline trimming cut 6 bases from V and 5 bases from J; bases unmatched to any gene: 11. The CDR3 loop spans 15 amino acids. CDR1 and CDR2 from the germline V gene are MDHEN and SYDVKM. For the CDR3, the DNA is TGTGCCAGCAGCACCGTCGCGGGGGGGCTCAACGAGCAGTACTTC. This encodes CASSTVAGGLNEQYF.

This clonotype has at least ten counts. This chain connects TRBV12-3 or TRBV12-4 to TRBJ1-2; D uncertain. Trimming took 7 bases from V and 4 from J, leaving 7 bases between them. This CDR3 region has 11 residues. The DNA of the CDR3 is TGTGCCAGCAAAAAAGGCTATGGCTACACCTTC. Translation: CASKKGYGYTF.

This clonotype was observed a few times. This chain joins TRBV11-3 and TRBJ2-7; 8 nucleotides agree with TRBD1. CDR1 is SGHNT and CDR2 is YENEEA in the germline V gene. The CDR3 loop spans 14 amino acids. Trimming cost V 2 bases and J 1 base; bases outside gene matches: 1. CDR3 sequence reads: CASSLRDRSYEQYF. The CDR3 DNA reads TGTGCCAGCAGCTTAAGGGACAGGTCCTACGAGCAGTACTTC.

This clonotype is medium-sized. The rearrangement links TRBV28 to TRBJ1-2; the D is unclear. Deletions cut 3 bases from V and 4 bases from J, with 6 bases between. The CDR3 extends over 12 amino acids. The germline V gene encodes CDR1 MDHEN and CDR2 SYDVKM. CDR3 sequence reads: CASSLRLYGYTF. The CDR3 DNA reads TGTGCCAGCAGTTTGCGGCTCTATGGCTACACCTTC.

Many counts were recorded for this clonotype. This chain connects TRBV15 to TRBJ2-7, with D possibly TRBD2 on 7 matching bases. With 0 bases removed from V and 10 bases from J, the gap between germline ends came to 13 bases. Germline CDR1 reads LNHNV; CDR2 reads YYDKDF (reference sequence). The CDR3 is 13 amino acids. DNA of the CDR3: TGTGCCACCAGCAGAGATGGGGGGGGCCCTCAGTACTTC. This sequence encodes CATSRDGGGPQYF.

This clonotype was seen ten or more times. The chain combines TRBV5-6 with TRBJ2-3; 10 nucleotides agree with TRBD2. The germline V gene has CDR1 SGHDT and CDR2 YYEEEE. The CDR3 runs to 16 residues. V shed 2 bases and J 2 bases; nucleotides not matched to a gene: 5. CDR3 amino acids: CASSFLAGVPTDTQYF. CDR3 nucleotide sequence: TGTGCCAGCAGCTTCCTAGCGGGGGTCCCCACAGATACGCAGTATTTT.

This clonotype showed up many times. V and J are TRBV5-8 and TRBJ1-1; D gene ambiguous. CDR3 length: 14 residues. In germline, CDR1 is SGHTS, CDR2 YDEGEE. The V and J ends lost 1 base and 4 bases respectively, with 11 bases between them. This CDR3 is CASSLRQKATEAFF. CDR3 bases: TGTGCCAGCAGCTTGAGGCAGAAGGCCACTGAAGCTTTCTTT.

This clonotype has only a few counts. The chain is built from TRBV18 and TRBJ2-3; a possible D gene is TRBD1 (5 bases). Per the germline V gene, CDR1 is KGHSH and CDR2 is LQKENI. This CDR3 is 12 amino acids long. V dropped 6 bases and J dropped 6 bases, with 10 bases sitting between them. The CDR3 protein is CASSLTGDTQYF. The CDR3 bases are TGTGCCAGCTCTCTCACAGGTGATACGCAGTATTTT.

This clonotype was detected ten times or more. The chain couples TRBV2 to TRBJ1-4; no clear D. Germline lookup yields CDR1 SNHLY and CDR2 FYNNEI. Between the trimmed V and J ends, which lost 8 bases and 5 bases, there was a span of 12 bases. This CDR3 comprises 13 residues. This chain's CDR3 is CASRGGENEKLFF. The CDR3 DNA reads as TGTGCCAGCCGGGGTGGGGAAAATGAAAAACTGTTTTTT.

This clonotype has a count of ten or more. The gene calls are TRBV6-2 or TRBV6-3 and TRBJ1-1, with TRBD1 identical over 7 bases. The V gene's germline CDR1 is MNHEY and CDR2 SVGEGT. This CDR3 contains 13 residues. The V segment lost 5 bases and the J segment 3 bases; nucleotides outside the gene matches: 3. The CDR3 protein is CASSARGDTEAFF. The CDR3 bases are TGTGCCAGCAGTGCCAGGGGGGACACTGAAGCTTTCTTT.

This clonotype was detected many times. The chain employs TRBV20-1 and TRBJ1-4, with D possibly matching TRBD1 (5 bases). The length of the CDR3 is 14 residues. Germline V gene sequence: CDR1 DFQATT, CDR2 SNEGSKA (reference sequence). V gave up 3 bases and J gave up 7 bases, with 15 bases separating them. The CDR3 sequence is CSARAGTIFEKLFF. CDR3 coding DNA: TGCAGTGCTAGGGCCGGGACGATTTTTGAAAAACTGTTTTTT.

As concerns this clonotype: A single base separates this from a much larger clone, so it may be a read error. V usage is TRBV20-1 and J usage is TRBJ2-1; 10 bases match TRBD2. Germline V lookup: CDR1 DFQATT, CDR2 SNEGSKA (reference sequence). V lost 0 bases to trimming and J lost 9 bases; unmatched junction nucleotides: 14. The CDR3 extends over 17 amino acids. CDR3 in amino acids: CSARDSGGFFGPIEQFF. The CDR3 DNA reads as TGCAGTGCTAGAGATAGCGGGGGGTTTTTTGGACCCATTGAGCAGTTCTTC.

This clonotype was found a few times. CDR3 sequence reads: CASSPQGGTEAFF. In nucleotides, the CDR3 is TGTGCCAGCTCACCACAAGGGGGAACTGAAGCTTTCTTT. This chain links TRBV18 with TRBJ1-1, with D tentatively TRBD1 (6 bases). This CDR3 region has 13 residues. Germline-derived CDR1 and CDR2 are KGHSH and LQKENI. V gave up 1 base and J gave up 5 bases, with 8 bases separating them. Complete variable domain (other parts from reference TRBV18 and TRBJ1-1): NAGVMQNPRHLVRRRGQEARLRCSPMKGHSHVYWYRQLPEEGLKFMVYLQKENIIDESGMPKERFSAEFPKEGPSILRIQQVVRGDSAAYFCASSPQGGTEAFFGQGTRLTVV.

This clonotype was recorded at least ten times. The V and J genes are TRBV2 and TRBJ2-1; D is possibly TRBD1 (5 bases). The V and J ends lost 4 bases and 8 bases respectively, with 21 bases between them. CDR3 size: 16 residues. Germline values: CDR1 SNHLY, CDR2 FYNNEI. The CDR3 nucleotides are TGTGCCAGCAGTGGCCGGCCCTTGTCAGGGTCGCATGAGCAGTTCTTC. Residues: CASSGRPLSGSHEQFF.

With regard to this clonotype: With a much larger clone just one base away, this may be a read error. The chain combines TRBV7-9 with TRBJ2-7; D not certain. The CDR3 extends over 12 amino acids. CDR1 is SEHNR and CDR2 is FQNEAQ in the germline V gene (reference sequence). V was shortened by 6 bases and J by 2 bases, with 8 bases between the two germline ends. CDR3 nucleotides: TGTGCCAGCAGTTTCATTCCCTACGAGCAGTACTTC. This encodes CASSFIPYEQYF.

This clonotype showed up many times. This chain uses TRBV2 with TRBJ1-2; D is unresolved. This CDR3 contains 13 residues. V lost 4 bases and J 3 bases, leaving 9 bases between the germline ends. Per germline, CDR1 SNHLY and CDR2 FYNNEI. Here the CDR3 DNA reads TGTGCCAGCAGTGGGACTACTCACTATGGCTACACCTTC. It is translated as CASSGTTHYGYTF. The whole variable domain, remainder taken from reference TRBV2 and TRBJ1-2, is EPEVTQTPSHQVTQMGQEVILRCVPISNHLYFYWYRQILGQKVEFLVSFYNNEISEKSEIFDDQFSVERPDGSNFTLKIRSTKLEDSAMYFCASSGTTHYGYTFGSGTRLTVV.

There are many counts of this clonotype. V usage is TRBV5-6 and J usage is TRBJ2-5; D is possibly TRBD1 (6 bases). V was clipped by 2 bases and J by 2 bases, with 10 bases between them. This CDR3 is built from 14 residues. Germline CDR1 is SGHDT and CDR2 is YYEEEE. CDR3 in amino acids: CASSFGQGQETQYF. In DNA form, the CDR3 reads TGTGCCAGCAGCTTCGGTCAGGGGCAAGAGACCCAGTACTTC.

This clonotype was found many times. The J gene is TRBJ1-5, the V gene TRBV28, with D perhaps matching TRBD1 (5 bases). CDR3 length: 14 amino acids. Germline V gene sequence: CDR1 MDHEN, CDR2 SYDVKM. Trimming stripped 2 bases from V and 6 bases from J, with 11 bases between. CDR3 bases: TGTGCCAGCAGTTTACGGGGCGGAGGTCAGCCCCAGCATTTT. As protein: CASSLRGGGQPQHF.

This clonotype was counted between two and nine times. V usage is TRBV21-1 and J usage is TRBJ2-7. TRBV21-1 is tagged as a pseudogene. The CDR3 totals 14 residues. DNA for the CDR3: TGTGCCAGCAGCAAAGAACAGCAAATCTACGAGCAGTACTTC. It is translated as CASSKEQQIYEQYF.

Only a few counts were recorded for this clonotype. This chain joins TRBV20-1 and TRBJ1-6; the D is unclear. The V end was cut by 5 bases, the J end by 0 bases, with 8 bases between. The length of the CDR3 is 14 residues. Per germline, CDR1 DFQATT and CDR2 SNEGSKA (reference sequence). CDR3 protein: CSAPPNSYNSPLHF. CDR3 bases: TGCAGTGCTCCACCCAACTCCTATAATTCACCCCTCCACTTT.

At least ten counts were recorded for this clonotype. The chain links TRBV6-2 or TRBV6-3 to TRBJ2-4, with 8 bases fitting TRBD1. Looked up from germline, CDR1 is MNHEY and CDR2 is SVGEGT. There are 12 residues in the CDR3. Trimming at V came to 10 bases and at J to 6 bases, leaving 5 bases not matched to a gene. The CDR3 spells CATRDRLNIQYF. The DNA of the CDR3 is TGTGCCACCCGGGACAGGTTAAACATTCAGTACTTC.

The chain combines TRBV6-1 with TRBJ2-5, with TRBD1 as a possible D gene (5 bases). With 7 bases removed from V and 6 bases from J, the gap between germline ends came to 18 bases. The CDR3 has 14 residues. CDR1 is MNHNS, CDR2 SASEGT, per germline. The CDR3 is CASTPARAVKTQYF. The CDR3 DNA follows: TGTGCCAGCACCCCGGCCAGGGCGGTCAAGACCCAGTACTTC.

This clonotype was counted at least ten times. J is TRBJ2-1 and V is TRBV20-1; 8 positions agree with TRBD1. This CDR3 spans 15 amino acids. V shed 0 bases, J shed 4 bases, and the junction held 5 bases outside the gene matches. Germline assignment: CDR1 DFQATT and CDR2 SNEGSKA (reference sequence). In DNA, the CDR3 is TGCAGTGCTAGAGATAGGACAGGGCCTTACAATGAGCAGTTCTTC. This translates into CSARDRTGPYNEQFF.

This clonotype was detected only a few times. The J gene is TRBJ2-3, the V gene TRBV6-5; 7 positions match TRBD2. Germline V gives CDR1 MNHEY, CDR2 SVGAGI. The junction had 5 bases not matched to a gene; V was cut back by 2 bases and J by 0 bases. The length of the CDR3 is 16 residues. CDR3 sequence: CASSYLGGGSTDTQYF. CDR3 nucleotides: TGTGCCAGCAGTTACCTGGGGGGAGGGAGCACAGATACGCAGTATTTT.

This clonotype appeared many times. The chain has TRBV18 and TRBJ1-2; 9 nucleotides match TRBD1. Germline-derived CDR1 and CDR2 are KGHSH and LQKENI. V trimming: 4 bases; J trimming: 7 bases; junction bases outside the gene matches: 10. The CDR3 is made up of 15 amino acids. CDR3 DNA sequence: TGTGCCAGCTCACGGATGGACAGGGGTGAAGGTGGCTACACCTTC. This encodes CASSRMDRGEGGYTF.